This TCR beta chain was found in a study of response to subunit inactivated influenza vaccine. This clonotype was picked up a small number of times. V lost 3 bases to trimming and J lost 8 bases, with 10 bases between them. There are 13 residues in the CDR3. Germline V gene lookup returns CDR1 ENHRY and CDR2 SYGVKD. TCRdb processed the RT-PCR reads anew with MiXCR; each CDR3 protein has one entry. This sample has 500,000 or so distinct CDR3 sequences, with 15% to 20% found just once. The sample here was CD4+ T cells sorted from PBMCs, taken roughly 24 months after vaccination. The source of this sequence is a man aged 50 to 69 who received an inactivated influenza vaccine. The V gene is TRBV10-3, the J gene TRBJ1-4; weak D call: TRBD1 (5 bases). CDR3: CAISEVREEKLFF. CDR3 sequence (DNA): TGTGCCATCAGTGAAGTCAGGGAGGAAAAACTGTTTTTT.